Shown below are 2 T cell receptor beta chains from a single sample sequenced in a study of blood T cell repertoires in COVID-19 (dated by TCRdb to the early 2020s). Library method: the immunoSEQ multiplex PCR assay. TCRdb mirrors the immuneACCESS table, restricted to in-frame sequences. Some clones are absent from its copies; in checked studies, under half trace to an unresolved V gene, and the reason for the others is unknown. Here the sample has a few hundred thousand clones; around 87% occur a single time. Roughly 1% of the sample lies in the top ten. Input material: peripheral blood. These receptors all come from a woman between 35 and 50 years old with COVID-19, enrolled during active disease.

This rearrangement joins TRBV19 to TRBJ1-1; 9 bases map to TRBD1. The CDR3 consists of 16 residues. Trimming removed 3 bases from V and 0 bases from J; junction bases left unmatched: 5. Germline CDR1 LNHDA, CDR2 SQIVND (reference sequence). The CDR3 sequence is CASSMVQGAVNTEAFF. The CDR3 DNA reads as TGTGCCAGTAGTATGGTACAGGGGGCGGTGAACACTGAAGCTTTCTTT.

V usage is TRBV28 and J usage is TRBJ2-1; TRBD1 aligns across 8 bases. The CDR3 is 15 residues long. With 5 bases clipped from V and 4 bases from J, the junction kept 7 bases outside the gene matches. Germline CDR1 reads MDHEN; CDR2 reads SYDVKM. CDR3 DNA: TGTGCCAGCAGTGCCGGACAGGGCCTGTACAATGAGCAGTTCTTC. Amino acid sequence: CASSAGQGLYNEQFF.